These 17 T cell receptor beta chains originate from one sample sequenced in a study of cytomegalovirus exposure and HLA in healthy donors. The PCR made use of 60 Vbeta and 13 Jbeta primers. Clones were sequenced by immunoSEQ multiplex PCR, and TCRdb holds only the in-frame ones, with some missing. The repertoire holds around 190,000 clones, roughly 88% seen once, with around 1.2% in the top ten. The specimen sequenced was PBMCs. Receptor source: a girl aged 2 to 9 in good health and CMV-seropositive.

The table lists this clone with a few counts. The genes are TRBV5-1 and TRBJ1-4; D uncertain. The CDR3 sequence is 14 residues long. The germline V gene has CDR1 SGHRS and CDR2 YFSETQ. V lost 5 bases and J 6 bases, leaving 14 bases between the germline ends. In DNA, the CDR3 is TGCGCCAGCAGTAACGCCCCGCGGGATGAAAAACTGTTTTTT. Encoded protein: CASSNAPRDEKLFF.

V usage is TRBV6-5 and J usage is TRBJ1-1; D is possibly TRBD1 (5 bases). The CDR3 contains 13 residues. Germline CDR1 is MNHEY and CDR2 is SVGAGI. Trimming stripped 7 bases from V and 2 bases from J, with 11 bases between. For the CDR3, the DNA is TGTGCCAGCATGGGACTACGAAACACTGAAGCTTTCTTT. Protein product: CASMGLRNTEAFF.

The rearrangement uses TRBV30 and TRBJ2-7, with D possibly being TRBD1 (6 bases). Trimming removed 5 bases from V and 7 bases from J, with 21 bases in between. Germline V lookup: CDR1 GTSNPN, CDR2 SVGIG (reference sequence). The CDR3 extends over 14 amino acids. In nucleotides, the CDR3 is TGTGCCTGGGGTAAACAGGGTTCTCTTCGGGAGCAGTACTTC. It yields the protein CAWGKQGSLREQYF.

The chain combines TRBV18 with TRBJ1-3; D gene uncertain. Germline assignment: CDR1 KGHSH and CDR2 LQKENI. Trimming stripped 2 bases from V and 8 bases from J, with 19 bases between. This CDR3 is 16 amino acids long. The CDR3 DNA reads TGTGCCAGCTCACCAGTTCTGCAGGTAGATTCGGACACCATATATTTT. Its protein is CASSPVLQVDSDTIYF.

The rearrangement uses TRBV19 and TRBJ2-7; tentative D call: TRBD2 (6 bases). Deletions cut 6 bases from V and 1 base from J, with 19 bases between. The CDR3 is 16 amino acids. The germline V gene encodes CDR1 LNHDA and CDR2 SQIVND (reference sequence). DNA for the CDR3: TGTGCCAGTAGGGAGTCGGGCGGGGTTACTTCCTACGAGCAGTACTTC. This translates into CASRESGGVTSYEQYF.

The chain employs TRBV28 and TRBJ1-1, with TRBD1 as a possible D gene (6 bases). Germline V gene sequence: CDR1 MDHEN, CDR2 SYDVKM. V was cut by 6 bases and J by 1 base, with 12 bases left in between. This CDR3 is 14 amino acids long. As DNA, the CDR3 is TGTGCCAGCAGCCTCAGGGGCCCGAACACTGAAGCTTTCTTT. The encoded protein is CASSLRGPNTEAFF.

The V and J genes are TRBV19 and TRBJ1-2; TRBD1 might be the D (6 bases). The V gene lost 5 bases and the J gene lost 3 bases, with 25 bases spanning the gap. Germline lookup yields CDR1 LNHDA and CDR2 SQIVND (reference sequence). The CDR3 covers 18 residues. The CDR3 region is CASSPYQGGSPHDYGYTF. Written as DNA, the CDR3 is TGTGCCAGTAGTCCCTACCAAGGGGGTTCCCCGCATGACTATGGCTACACCTTC.

The rearrangement joins TRBV19 to TRBJ1-1, with a tentative D call TRBD1 (5 bases). This CDR3 region has 15 residues. V was shortened by 5 bases and J by 2 bases, with 15 bases between the two germline ends. CDR1 is LNHDA, CDR2 SQIVND, per germline (reference sequence). The CDR3 DNA follows: TGTGCCAGTAGTCCAGAGACAGTAAGTAACACTGAAGCTTTCTTT. This translates into CASSPETVSNTEAFF. The variable domain in full, completed from reference TRBV19 and TRBJ1-1, reads DGGITQSPKYLFRKEGQNVTLSCEQNLNHDAMYWYRQDPGQGLRLIYYSQIVNDFQKGDIAEGYSVSREKKESFPLTVTSAQKNPTAFYLCASSPETVSNTEAFFGQGTRLTVV.

The chain uses TRBV7-6 and TRBJ2-7, with D possibly matching TRBD1 (5 bases). Germline V lookup: CDR1 SGHVS, CDR2 FNYEAQ. The length of the CDR3 is 15 residues. Trimming removed 0 bases from V and 2 bases from J, with 11 bases in between. Written as DNA, the CDR3 is TGTGCCAGCAGCTTAGCTGGGCAGGGCGCCTACGAGCAGTACTTC. Its translation is CASSLAGQGAYEQYF.

This clone came up a few times. The rearrangement joins TRBV5-1 to TRBJ1-1; TRBD1 might be the D (6 bases). The germline V gene encodes CDR1 SGHRS and CDR2 YFSETQ. V lost 0 bases to trimming and J lost 1 base, with 10 bases between them. The length of the CDR3 is 15 residues. The CDR3 here is CASSLETGTNTEAFF. In DNA form, the CDR3 reads TGCGCCAGCAGCTTGGAGACAGGTACGAACACTGAAGCTTTCTTT.

The chain has TRBV7-3 and TRBJ1-2; 9 nucleotides agree with TRBD1. This CDR3 has 15 residues. V lost 5 bases to trimming and J lost 1 base; unmatched junction nucleotides: 5. Germline CDR1 reads SGHTA; CDR2 reads FQGTGA. CDR3 region: CASSQGQGSNYGYTF. The CDR3 region has the DNA TGTGCCAGCAGCCAAGGACAGGGGAGTAACTATGGCTACACCTTC.

The genes are TRBV20-1 and TRBJ2-3; no firm D call. The CDR3 has 11 amino acids. Germline V gene sequence: CDR1 DFQATT, CDR2 SNEGSKA (reference sequence). CDR3 nucleotides: TGCAGGATCGACATTTTGGATACGCAGTATTTT. Amino acid sequence: CRIDILDTQYF.

This chain joins TRBV27 and TRBJ1-2, with 7 bases that match TRBD1. Germline values: CDR1 MNHEY, CDR2 SMNVEV (reference sequence). The CDR3 spans 12 residues. With V trimmed by 4 bases and J by 7 bases, 3 bases remained unmatched. The CDR3 here is CASSYTGVGYTF. The CDR3 DNA sequence: TGTGCCAGCAGTTACACAGGGGTTGGCTACACCTTC.

The V and J genes are TRBV7-3 and TRBJ2-6, with no clear D. CDR3 length equals 16 residues. The V gene's germline CDR1 is SGHTA and CDR2 FQGTGA. Trimming took off 4 bases at V and 0 bases at J, with 10 bases between the two ends. The chain's CDR3 is CASSSQHISGANVLTF. CDR3 nucleotides: TGTGCCAGCAGCTCTCAACACATCTCTGGGGCCAACGTCCTGACTTTC.

This chain links TRBV19 with TRBJ1-1, with 8 bases that match TRBD1. Unmatched junction bases numbered 5, after V lost 5 bases and J lost 9 bases. The CDR3 has 12 residues. CDR1 is LNHDA, CDR2 SQIVND, per germline (reference sequence). Written as DNA, the CDR3 is TGTGCCAGTAGTCTCGGACAGGGAAAAGCTTTCTTT. Protein: CASSLGQGKAFF.

The rearrangement uses TRBV29-1 and TRBJ1-2; TRBD1 agrees at 7 bases. The germline CDR1 and CDR2 sequences are SQVTM and ANQGSEA. The CDR3 has 14 amino acids. With V trimmed by 5 bases and J by 7 bases, 13 bases remained unmatched. CDR3 sequence reads: CSVPSWGTAFGYTF. In nucleotides, the CDR3 is TGCAGCGTTCCCAGTTGGGGGACAGCATTTGGCTACACCTTC.

Comment on this clone: Other DNA sequences of this sample code for an identical CDR3. The chain joins TRBV5-1 to TRBJ1-1; TRBD1 matches at 8 bases. The ends lost 2 bases at V and 5 bases at J; junction bases unmatched: 5. This CDR3 is 14 amino acids long. Germline lookup yields CDR1 SGHRS and CDR2 YFSETQ. The CDR3 nucleotides read TGCGCCAGCAGCTTAGAACAGGGGGGAACTGAAGCTTTCTTT. Its protein is CASSLEQGGTEAFF.